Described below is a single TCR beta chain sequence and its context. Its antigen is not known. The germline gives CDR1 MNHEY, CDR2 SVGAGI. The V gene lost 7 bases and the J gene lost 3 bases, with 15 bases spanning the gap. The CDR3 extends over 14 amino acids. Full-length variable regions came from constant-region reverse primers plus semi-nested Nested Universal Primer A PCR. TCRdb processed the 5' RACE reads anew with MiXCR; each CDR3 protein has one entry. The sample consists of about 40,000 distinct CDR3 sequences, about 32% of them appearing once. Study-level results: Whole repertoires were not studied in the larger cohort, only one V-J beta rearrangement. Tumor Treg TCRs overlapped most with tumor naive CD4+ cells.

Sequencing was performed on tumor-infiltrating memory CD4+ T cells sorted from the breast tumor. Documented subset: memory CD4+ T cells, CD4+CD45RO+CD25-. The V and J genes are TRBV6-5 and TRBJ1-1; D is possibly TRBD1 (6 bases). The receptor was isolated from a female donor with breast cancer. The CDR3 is CASTPRRGDTEAFF. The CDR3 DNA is TGTGCCAGCACCCCCCGGAGGGGGGACACTGAAGCTTTCTTT.